What follows is one TCR beta chain and its context. The sample is drawn from a study of OX40 agonist ivuxolimab in advanced cancers. Trimming took 1 base from V and 3 from J; bases not matched to a gene: 5. Germline V gene data show CDR1 as SGHDT and CDR2 as YYEEEE. The CDR3 is 15 amino acids. Clones were sequenced by immunoSEQ multiplex PCR, and TCRdb holds only the in-frame ones, with some missing. The sample has under 40,000 clones, under 85% seen once. The source material was CD4+ or CD8+ T cells sorted from blood, sampled in a trial of the OX40 agonist ivuxolimab. The genes are TRBV5-6 and TRBJ2-3, with 7 bases lining up with TRBD2. This clonotype originated in an adult with an advanced solid tumor such as melanoma, head and neck, liver or kidney cancer. CDR3 nucleotides: TGTGCCAGCAGCTTGCGGGGGGAGGGGACAGATACGCAGTATTTT. Residues: CASSLRGEGTDTQYF.